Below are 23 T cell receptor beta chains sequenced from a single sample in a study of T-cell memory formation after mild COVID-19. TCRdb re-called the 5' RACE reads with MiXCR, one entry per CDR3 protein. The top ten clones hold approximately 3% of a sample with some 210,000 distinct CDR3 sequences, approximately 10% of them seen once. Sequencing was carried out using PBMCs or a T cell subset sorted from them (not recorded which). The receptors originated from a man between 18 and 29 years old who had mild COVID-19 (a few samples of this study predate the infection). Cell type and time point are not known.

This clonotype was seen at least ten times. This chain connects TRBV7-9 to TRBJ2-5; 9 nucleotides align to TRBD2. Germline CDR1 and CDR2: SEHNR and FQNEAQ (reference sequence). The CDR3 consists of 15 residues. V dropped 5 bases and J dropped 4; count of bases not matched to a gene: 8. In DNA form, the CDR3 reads TGTGCCAGCAGCCCGTTGCGGGGGGGCCTAGAGACCCAGTACTTC. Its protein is CASSPLRGGLETQYF.

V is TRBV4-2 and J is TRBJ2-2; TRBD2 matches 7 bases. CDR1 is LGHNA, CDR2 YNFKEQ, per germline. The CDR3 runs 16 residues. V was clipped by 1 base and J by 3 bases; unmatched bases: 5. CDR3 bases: TGTGCCAGCAGCCAAGTTAGCGGGTCTTACACCGGGGAGCTGTTTTTT. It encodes CASSQVSGSYTGELFF.

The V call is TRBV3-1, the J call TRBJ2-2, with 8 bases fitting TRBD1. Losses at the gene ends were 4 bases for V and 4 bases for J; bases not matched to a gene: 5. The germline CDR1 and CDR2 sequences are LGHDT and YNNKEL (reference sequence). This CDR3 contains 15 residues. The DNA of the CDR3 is TGTGCCAGCAGCCGGACAGGGATGATCACCGGGGAGCTGTTTTTT. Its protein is CASSRTGMITGELFF.

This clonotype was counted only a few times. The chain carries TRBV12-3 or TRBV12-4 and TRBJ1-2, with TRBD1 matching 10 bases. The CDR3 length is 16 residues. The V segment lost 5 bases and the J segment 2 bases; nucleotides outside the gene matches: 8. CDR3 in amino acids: CASSLSPGQGNYGYTF. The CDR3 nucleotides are TGTGCCAGCAGTCTCTCCCCGGGACAGGGGAACTATGGCTACACCTTC.

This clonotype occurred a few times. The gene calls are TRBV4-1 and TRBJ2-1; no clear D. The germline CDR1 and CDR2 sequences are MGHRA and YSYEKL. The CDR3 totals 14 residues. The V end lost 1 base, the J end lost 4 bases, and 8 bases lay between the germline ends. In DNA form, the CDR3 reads TGCGCCAGCAGCCAAGGTCCTACATACAATGAGCAGTTCTTC. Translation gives CASSQGPTYNEQFF.

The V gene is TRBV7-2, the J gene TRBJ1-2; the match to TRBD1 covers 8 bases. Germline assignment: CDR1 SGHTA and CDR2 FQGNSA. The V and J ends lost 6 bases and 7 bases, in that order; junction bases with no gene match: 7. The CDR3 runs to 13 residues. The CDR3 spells CASSQDRVGGYTF. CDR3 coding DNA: TGTGCCAGCAGTCAGGACAGGGTCGGTGGCTACACCTTC.

The CDR3 sequence is CATSDPMTGSGNNEQFF. The CDR3 nucleotides are TGTGCCACCAGTGACCCCATGACAGGGTCTGGTAACAATGAGCAGTTCTTC. The V gene is TRBV24-1, the J gene TRBJ2-1, with 7 bases that match TRBD1. J gave up 5 bases and V 4 bases, and 13 bases lay outside the gene matches. Germline loops: CDR1 KGHDR, CDR2 SFDVKD. This CDR3 contains 17 residues.

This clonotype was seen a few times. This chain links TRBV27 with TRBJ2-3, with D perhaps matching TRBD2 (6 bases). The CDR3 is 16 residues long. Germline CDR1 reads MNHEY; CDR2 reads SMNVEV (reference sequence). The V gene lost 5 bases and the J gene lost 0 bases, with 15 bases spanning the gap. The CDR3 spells CASSRRDFPSTDTQYF. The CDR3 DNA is TGTGCCAGCAGTAGACGGGACTTCCCTAGCACAGATACGCAGTATTTT.

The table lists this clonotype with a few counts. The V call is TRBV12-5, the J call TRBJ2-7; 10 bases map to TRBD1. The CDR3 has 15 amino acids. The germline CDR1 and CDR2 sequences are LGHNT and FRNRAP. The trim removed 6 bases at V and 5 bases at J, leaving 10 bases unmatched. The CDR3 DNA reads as TGTGCTAGTGGAGCACCCGGACAGGGGGTCCACGAGCAGTACTTC. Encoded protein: CASGAPGQGVHEQYF.

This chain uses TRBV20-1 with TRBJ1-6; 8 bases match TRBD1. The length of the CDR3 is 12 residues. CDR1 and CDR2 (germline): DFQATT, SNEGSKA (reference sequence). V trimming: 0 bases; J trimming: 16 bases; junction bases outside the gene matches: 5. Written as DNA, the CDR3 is TGCAGTGCTAGAGACCTGGACAGGGCTCTCCACTTT. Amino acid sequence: CSARDLDRALHF.

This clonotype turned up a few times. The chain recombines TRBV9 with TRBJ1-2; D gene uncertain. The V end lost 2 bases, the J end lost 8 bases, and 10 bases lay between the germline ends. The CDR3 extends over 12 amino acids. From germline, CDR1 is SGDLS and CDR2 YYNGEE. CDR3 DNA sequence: TGTGCCAGCAGCGTGATCCGGGGAGGCTACACCTTC. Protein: CASSVIRGGYTF.

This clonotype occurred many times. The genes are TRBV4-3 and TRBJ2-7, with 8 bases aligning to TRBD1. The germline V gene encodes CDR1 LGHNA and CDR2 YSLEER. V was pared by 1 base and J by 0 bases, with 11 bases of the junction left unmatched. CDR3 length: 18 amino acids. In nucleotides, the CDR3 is TGCGCCAGCAGCCAAGGTTCTAGGACAGGGCTAAACTCCTACGAGCAGTACTTC. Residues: CASSQGSRTGLNSYEQYF.

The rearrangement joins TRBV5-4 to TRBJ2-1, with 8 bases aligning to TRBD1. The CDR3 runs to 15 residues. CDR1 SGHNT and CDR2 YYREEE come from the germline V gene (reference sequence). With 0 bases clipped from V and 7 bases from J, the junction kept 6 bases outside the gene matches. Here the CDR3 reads CASSLETGVVNEQFF. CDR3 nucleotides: TGTGCCAGCAGCTTGGAGACAGGGGTAGTTAATGAGCAGTTCTTC.

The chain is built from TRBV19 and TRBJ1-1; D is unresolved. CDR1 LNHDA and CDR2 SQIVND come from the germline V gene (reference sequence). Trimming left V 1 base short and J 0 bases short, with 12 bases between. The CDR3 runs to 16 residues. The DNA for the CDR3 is TGTGCCAGTAGTATAGGCGATAGGAAAATGAACACTGAAGCTTTCTTT. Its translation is CASSIGDRKMNTEAFF.

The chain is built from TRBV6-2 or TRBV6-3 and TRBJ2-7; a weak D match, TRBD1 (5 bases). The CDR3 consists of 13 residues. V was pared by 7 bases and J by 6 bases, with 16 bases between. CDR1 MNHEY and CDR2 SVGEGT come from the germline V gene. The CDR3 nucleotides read TGTGCCAGCACCACCGTAGGGGAAAGCGAGCAGTACGTC. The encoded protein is CASTTVGESEQYV.

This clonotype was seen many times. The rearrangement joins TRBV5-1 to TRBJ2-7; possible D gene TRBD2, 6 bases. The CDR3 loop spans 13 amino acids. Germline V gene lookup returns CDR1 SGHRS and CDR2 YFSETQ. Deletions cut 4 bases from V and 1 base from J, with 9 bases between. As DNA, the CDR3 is TGCGCCAGCAGCGCCGGGACTTCCTACGAGCAGTACTTC. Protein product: CASSAGTSYEQYF.

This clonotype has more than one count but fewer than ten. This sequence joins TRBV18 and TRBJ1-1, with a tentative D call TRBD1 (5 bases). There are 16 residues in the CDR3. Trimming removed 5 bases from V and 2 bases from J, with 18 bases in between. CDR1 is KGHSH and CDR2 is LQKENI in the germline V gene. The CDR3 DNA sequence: TGTGCCAGCTCATTTACCGGGGCGCCCAGTAACACTGAAGCTTTCTTT. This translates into CASSFTGAPSNTEAFF.

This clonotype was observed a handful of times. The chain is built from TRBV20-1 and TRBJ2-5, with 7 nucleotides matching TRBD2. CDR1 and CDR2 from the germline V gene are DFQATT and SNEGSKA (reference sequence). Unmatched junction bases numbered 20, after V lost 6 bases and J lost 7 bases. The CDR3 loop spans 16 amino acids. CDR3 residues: CSARGGLAAPPWTQYF. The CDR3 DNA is TGCAGTGCCCGGGGTGGGCTAGCGGCCCCACCGTGGACCCAGTACTTC.

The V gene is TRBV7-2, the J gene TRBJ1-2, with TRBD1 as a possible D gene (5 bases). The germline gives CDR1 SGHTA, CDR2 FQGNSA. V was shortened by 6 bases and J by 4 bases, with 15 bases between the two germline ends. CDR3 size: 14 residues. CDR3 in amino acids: CASSLGREAYGYTF. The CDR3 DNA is TGTGCCAGCAGTTTGGGACGGGAAGCCTATGGCTACACCTTC.

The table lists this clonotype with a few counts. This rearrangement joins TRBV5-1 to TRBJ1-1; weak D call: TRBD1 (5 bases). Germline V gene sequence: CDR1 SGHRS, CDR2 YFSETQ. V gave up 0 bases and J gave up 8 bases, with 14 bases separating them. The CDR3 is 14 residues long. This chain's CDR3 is CASSLGGDYGEAFF. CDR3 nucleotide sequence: TGCGCCAGCAGCTTGGGAGGGGATTACGGCGAAGCTTTCTTT.

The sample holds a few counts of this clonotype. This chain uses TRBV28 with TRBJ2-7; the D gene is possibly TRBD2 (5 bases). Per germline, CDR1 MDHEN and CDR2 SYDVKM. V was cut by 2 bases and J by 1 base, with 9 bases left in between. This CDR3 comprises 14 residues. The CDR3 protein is CASSLRPGSYEQYV. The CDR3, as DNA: TGTGCCAGCAGTTTAAGACCGGGGTCCTACGAGCAGTACGTC.

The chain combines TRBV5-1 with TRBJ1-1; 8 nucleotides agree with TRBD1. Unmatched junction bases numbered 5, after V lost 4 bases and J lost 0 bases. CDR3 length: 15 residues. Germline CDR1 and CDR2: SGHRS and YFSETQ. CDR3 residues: CASSRGQAMNTEAFF. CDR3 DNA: TGCGCCAGCAGCAGGGGACAGGCGATGAACACTGAAGCTTTCTTT.

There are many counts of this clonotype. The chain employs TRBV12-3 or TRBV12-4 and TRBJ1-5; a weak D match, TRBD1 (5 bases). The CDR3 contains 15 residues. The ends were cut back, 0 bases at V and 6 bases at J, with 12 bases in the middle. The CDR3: CASSLARDGSQPQHF. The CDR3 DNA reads TGTGCCAGCAGTTTAGCCAGGGATGGTAGTCAGCCCCAGCATTTT.